This TCR beta chain was found in a study of read filtering for tumor transcriptome and immune sequencing. The wider study: TCR-mapped reads were about 3.5 to 10.27 million with IR-seq versus about 85 to 1,300 with RNA-seq.

For this clonotype: The antigen remains unidentified. A read error may produce the germline difference seen at one junction end.

The library was built from around 0.4 ug RNA with molecular barcoded adaptors for alpha/delta and beta/gamma chains. TCRdb reanalysed the reads using MiXCR and keeps one entry per CDR3 protein. Seen here are roughly 46,000 distinct CDR3 sequences, more than 10% observed once, and the top ten hold approximately 14%. The germline V gene encodes CDR1 LGHDT and CDR2 YNNKEL (reference sequence). This CDR3 spans 18 amino acids. Study conclusions and caveats: IR-seq and RNA-seq agreed better without single-read clonotypes.

Sequencing was done on a sample of a population of CD138-negative cells sorted from bone marrow. The receptor was derived from a donor aged 40 or older with multiple myeloma. The chain uses TRBV3-1 and TRBJ2-7, with 12 positions matching TRBD2. The CDR3 DNA sequence: TGTGCCAGCAGCCTAAGCAATTCCCGAACTAGCGGGAGGTTCGAGCGGTACTTC. This translates into CASSLSNSRTSGRFERYF.